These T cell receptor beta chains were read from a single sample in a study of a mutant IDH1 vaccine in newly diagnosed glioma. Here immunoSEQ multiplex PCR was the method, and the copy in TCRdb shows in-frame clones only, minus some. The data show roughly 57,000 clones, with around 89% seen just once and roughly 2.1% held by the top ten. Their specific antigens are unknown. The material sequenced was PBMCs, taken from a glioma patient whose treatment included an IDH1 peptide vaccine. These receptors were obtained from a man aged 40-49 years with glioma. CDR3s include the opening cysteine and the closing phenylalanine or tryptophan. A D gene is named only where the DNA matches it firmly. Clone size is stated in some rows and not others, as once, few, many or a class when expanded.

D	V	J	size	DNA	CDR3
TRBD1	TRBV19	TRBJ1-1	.	TGTGCCAGTAGTTCGACAGGGCTTATGAACACTGAAGCTTTCTTT	CASSSTGLMNTEAFF
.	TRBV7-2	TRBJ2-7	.	TGTGCCAGCAACCTGCCCGGGTACTACGAGCAGTACTTC	CASNLPGYYEQYF
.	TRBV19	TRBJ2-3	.	TGTGCCAGTAGCCTCCGGGGCCTCCTGGGGACAGATACGCAGTATTTT	CASSLRGLLGTDTQYF
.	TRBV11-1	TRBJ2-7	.	TGTGCCAGCAGCTTAGTTTGGGACACCTCCTACGAGCAGTACTTC	CASSLVWDTSYEQYF
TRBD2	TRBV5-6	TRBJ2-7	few	TGTGCCAGCAGCCAGGGCCTAGCGGCCTACGAGCAGTACTTC	CASSQGLAAYEQYF
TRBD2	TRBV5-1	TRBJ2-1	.	TGCGCCAGCAGTATAGCGGGAGGTTTTGGGGAGCAGTTCTTC	CASSIAGGFGEQFF
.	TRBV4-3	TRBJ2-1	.	TGCGCCAGCAGCCAAGAGACCGTATCTCTCCGGGAGCAGTTCTTC	CASSQETVSLREQFF
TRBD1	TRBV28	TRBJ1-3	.	TGTGCCAGCAGTCCTCTTGACAGGGTGACTGGAAACACCATATATTTT	CASSPLDRVTGNTIYF
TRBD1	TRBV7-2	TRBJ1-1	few	TGTGCCAGCAGCCCGACAGGGTCGAACACTGAAGCTTTCTTT	CASSPTGSNTEAFF
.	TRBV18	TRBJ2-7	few	TGTGCCAGCTCCCAACAAGGGATCTCCTACGAGCAGTACTTC	CASSQQGISYEQYF
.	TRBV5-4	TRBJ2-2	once	TGTGCCAGCAGCTTTGTGGAGAACACCGGGGAGCTGTTTTTT	CASSFVENTGELFF
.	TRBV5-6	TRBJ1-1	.	TGTGCCAGCAGCTTGATAGGGAACACTGAAGCTTTCTTT	CASSLIGNTEAFF
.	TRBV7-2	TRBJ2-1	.	TGTGCCAGCAGCCCTGCCGGGACTTCCTACAATGAGCAGTTCTTC	CASSPAGTSYNEQFF
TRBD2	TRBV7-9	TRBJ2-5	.	TGTGCCAGCAGCGGAACGGGACTACCCCAAGAGACCCAGTACTTC	CASSGTGLPQETQYF
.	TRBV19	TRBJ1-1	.	TGTGCCAGTAGCCCGGACGGAGGGTATGACACTGAAGCTTTCTTT	CASSPDGGYDTEAFF
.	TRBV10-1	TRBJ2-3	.	TGCGCCAGCAGTGAGGGGAGCAAGTTCCAGACGCAGTATTTT	CASSEGSKFQTQYF
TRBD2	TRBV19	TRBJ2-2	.	TGTGCCAGTAGTAACATAGCGGGGGCAGCGAACACCGGGGAGCTGTTTTTT	CASSNIAGAANTGELFF
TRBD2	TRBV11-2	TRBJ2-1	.	TGTGCCAGCAGCCCCTGGACTAGCGGGAGGGGGGTTGTCAATGAGCAGTTCTTC	CASSPWTSGRGVVNEQFF
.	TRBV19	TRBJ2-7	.	TGTGCCAGTAGTATCCGTTTAGGGACGGGCAACACCTACGAGCAGTACTTC	CASSIRLGTGNTYEQYF
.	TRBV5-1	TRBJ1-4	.	TGCGCCAGCAGCTGGGGGGCAACTAATGAAAAACTGTTTTTT	CASSWGATNEKLFF
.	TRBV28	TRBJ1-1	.	TGTGCCAGCAGTTTTAGAAGCAGGACGATTAGAATGAACACTGAAGCTTTCTTT	CASSFRSRTIRMNTEAFF
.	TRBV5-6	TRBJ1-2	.	TGTGCCAGCAGCCCCAGGGAGTTCTATGGCTACACCTTC	CASSPREFYGYTF
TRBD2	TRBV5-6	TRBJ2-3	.	TGTGCCAGCAGCTTGGTTCGGACTAGCGGCACAGATACGCAGTATTTT	CASSLVRTSGTDTQYF
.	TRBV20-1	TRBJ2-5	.	TGCAGTGCTACCCAAGAGACCCAGTACTTC	CSATQETQYF
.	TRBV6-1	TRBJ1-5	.	TGTGCCAGCAGTGAAGAAATACAGGGATGGATGCCCCAGCATTTT	CASSEEIQGWMPQHF
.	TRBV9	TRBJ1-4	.	TGTGCCAGCAGCGTAGCCGGGGGAATTAATGAAAAACTGTTTTTT	CASSVAGGINEKLFF
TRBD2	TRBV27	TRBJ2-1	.	TGTGCCAGCAGTCAATCTCGGACTAGCGGGAGGGAAGACAATGAGCAGTTCTTC	CASSQSRTSGREDNEQFF
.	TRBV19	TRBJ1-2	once	TGTGCCGCCGCCGGGGTGCGCGCCTCCCCGTATGGCTACACCTTC	CAAAGVRASPYGYTF
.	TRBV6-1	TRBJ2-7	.	TGTGCCAGCAGTGAAGGGGATTTGTGGGGGCTCCAATTGTACGAGCAGTACTTC	CASSEGDLWGLQLYEQYF
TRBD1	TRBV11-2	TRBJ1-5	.	TGTGCCAGCAGCTTAGATCGGGGACAGGGAGCTTATCAGCCCCAGCATTTT	CASSLDRGQGAYQPQHF
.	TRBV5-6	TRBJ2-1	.	TGTGCCAGCAGCCCTCGGAGGGGCTCCTCTTACAATGAGCAGTTCTTC	CASSPRRGSSYNEQFF
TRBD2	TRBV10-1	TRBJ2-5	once	TGCGCCAGCAGTGATACGGCGGGGGGGCGTGAGACCCAGTACTTC	CASSDTAGGRETQYF
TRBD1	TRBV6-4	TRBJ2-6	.	TGTGCCAGCAGTTCTGAACAGGGGACCGGGGCCAACGTCCTGACTTTC	CASSSEQGTGANVLTF
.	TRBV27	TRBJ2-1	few	TGTGCCAGCAGTTTCCCTGCCCCGGGGGCGGCTTCCTACAATGAGCAGTTCTTC	CASSFPAPGAASYNEQFF
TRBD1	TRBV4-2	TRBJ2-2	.	TGTGCCAGCAGCCGACAGGGGGTAACTACCGGGGAGCTGTTTTTT	CASSRQGVTTGELFF
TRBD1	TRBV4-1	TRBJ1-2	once	TGCGCCAGCAGCCAATCCCGGACAGGGTCGAATGGCTACACCTTC	CASSQSRTGSNGYTF
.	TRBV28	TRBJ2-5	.	TGTGCCAGCAGTTTACGGGGAGAGACCCAGTACTTC	CASSLRGETQYF
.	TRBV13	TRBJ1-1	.	TGTGCCAGCAGCTTTCAGAGGAACACTGAAGCTTTCTTT	CASSFQRNTEAFF
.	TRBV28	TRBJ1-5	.	TGTGCCAGCAGTTTACAGGGGCCTGGGAGCAATCAGCCCCAGCATTTT	CASSLQGPGSNQPQHF
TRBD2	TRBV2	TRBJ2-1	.	TGTGCCAGCAGTGTCAACCTAGCGGGGTTCAATGAGCAGTTCTTC	CASSVNLAGFNEQFF
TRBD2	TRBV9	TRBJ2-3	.	TGTGCCAGCAGCCCACCCCGGGCTAGCGGGACAGATACGCAGTATTTT	CASSPPRASGTDTQYF
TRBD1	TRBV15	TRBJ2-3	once	TGTGCCACCAGCCCCCAAGGGACAGTCACAGATACGCAGTATTTT	CATSPQGTVTDTQYF
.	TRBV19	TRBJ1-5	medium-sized	TGTGCCAGTAGTAGGTCGGGGGGCAATCAGCCCCAGCATTTT	CASSRSGGNQPQHF
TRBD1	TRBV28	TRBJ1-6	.	TGTGCCAGCAGGAACTCCGGGACAGGGGGCATCTCACCCCTCCACTTT	CASRNSGTGGISPLHF
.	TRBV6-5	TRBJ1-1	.	TGTGCCAGCAGTCCCCCGACAGGGAACACTGAAGCTTTCTTT	CASSPPTGNTEAFF
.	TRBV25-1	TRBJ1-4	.	TGTGCCAGCACGGCACCGGGGGGCTGGGAAAAACTGTTTTTT	CASTAPGGWEKLFF
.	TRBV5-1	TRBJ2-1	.	TGCGCCAGCAGCTTGGTTGGAGGGAGCTCCTACAATGAGCAGTTCTTC	CASSLVGGSSYNEQFF
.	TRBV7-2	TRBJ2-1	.	TGTGCCAGCAGCTTGTACAGCCATCATGAGCAGTTCTTC	CASSLYSHHEQFF
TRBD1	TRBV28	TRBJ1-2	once	TGTGCCAGCAATGACAGATGGACAGGGAGGAACTATGGCTACACCTTC	CASNDRWTGRNYGYTF
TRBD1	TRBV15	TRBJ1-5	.	TGTGCCACCAGCAGACCAGGACAGGGACATCAGCCCCAGCATTTT	CATSRPGQGHQPQHF
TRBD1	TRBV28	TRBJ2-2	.	TGTGCCAGCACCTTGCCGGGACAGGGGGACACCGGGGAGCTGTTTTTT	CASTLPGQGDTGELFF
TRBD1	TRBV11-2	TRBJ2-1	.	TGTGCCAGCAGCTTACCGGGACAGGGGGCCTGGGAGCAGTTCTTC	CASSLPGQGAWEQFF
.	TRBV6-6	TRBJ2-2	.	TGTGCCAGCAGTTCCGGCGTGGCCTCCCTAGGAGGGGAGCTGTTTTTT	CASSSGVASLGGELFF
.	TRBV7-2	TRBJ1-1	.	TGTGCCAGCAGCTTACGGGGCACTGAAGCTTTCTTT	CASSLRGTEAFF